The entry below gives a single TCR beta chain sequence along with its context. Its antigen is not known. This sample is drawn from a study of CD8 T cells in ankylosing spondylitis. Study observations and caveats: Disease-linked clones bore a CD8+ phenotype and were relatively rare in peripheral blood. According to the report, clones linked to the disease were significantly enriched in matched synovial fluid samples taken from ankylosing spondylitis patients. About 8 highly homologous variants formed a TCR beta motif that appeared characteristic of ankylosing spondylitis blood. Past research had described some motif variants in reactive arthritis synovial fluid and blood.

V lost 4 bases and J 3 bases, leaving 10 bases between the germline ends. The CDR3 length is 14 residues. Looked up from germline, CDR1 is MNHNS and CDR2 is SASEGT. Each CDR3 protein gets one entry after TCRdb re-called the 5' RACE reads with MiXCR. The sample has about 160,000 distinct CDR3 sequences, 44% seen once; the top ten hold roughly 15%. The source material was synovial fluid, either unsorted or a sorted T cell fraction (not recorded which). The genes are TRBV6-1 and TRBJ2-1, with no clear D. The source of this sequence is a male donor with ankylosing spondylitis. For the CDR3, the DNA is TGTGCCAGCAGTGGTGAGTCAAACTACAATGAGCAGTTCTTC. Translating it yields CASSGESNYNEQFF.